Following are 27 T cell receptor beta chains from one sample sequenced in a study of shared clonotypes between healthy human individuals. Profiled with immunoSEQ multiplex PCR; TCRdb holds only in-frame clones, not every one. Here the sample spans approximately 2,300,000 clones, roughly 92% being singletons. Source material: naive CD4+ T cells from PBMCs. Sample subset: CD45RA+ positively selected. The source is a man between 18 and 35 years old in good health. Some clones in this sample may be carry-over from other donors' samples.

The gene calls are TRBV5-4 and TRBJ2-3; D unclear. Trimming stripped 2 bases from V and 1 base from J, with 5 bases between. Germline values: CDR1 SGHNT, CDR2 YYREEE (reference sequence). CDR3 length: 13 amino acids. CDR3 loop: CASSFDRTDTQYF. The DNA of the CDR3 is TGTGCCAGCAGCTTTGATCGCACAGATACGCAGTATTTT.

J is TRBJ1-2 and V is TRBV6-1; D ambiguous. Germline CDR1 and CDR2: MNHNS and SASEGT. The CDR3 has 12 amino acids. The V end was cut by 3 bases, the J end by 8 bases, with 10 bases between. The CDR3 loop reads CASSDTLKGYTF. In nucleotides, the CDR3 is TGTGCCAGCAGTGATACTTTGAAGGGCTACACCTTC.

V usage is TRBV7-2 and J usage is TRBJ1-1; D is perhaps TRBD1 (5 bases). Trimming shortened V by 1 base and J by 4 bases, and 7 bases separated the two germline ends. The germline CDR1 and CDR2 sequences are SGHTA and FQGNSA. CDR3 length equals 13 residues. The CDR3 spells CASSLGTRTEAFF. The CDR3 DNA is TGTGCCAGCAGCTTAGGGACACGCACTGAAGCTTTCTTT.

CDR3 bases: TGCAGCGTCCAGGTGGGGGCCTACGAGCAGTACTTC. This translates into CSVQVGAYEQYF. The rearrangement links TRBV29-1 to TRBJ2-7; perhaps D is TRBD1 or TRBD2 (5 bases each). Trimming left V 6 bases short and J 2 bases short, with 11 bases between. The CDR3 runs to 12 residues. Germline V CDR1 and CDR2: SQVTM, ANQGSEA.

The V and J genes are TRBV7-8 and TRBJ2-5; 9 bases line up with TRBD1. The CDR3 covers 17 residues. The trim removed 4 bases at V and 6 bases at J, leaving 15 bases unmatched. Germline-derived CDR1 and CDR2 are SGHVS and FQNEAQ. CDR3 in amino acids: CASSYKRTGDRGKTQYF. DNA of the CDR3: TGTGCCAGCAGCTACAAACGGACAGGGGATCGCGGAAAGACCCAGTACTTC.

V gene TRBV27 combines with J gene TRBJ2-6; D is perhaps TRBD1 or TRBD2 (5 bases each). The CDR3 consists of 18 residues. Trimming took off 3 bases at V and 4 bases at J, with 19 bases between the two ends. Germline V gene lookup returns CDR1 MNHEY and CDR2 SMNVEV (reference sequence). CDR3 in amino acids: CASSLSRDRVYGANVLTF. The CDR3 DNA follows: TGTGCCAGCAGTTTGTCACGGGACCGGGTATACGGGGCCAACGTCCTGACTTTC.

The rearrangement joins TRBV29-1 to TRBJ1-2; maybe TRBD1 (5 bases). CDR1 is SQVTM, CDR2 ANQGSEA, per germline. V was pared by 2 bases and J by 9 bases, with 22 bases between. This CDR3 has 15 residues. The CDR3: CSVELTREIYLSYTF. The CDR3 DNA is TGCAGCGTTGAATTAACCAGGGAAATATACCTCAGCTACACCTTC.

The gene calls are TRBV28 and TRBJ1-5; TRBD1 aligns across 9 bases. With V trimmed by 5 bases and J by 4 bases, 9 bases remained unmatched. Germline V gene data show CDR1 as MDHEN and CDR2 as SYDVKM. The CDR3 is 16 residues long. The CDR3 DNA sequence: TGTGCCAGCAGTCCCTCAGACAGGGGGATGAATCAGCCCCAGCATTTT. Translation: CASSPSDRGMNQPQHF. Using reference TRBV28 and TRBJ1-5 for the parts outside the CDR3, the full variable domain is DVKVTQSSRYLVKRTGEKVFLECVQDMDHENMFWYRQDPGLGLRLIYFSYDVKMKEKGDIPEGYSVSREKKERFSLILESASTNQTSMYLCASSPSDRGMNQPQHFGDGTRLSIL.

The CDR3 is CASSVGDRTGELFF. The CDR3 nucleotides read TGTGCCAGCAGCGTAGGTGATCGGACCGGGGAGCTGTTTTTT. The rearrangement links TRBV9 to TRBJ2-2; D uncertain. This CDR3 is 14 amino acids long. Germline CDR1 is SGDLS and CDR2 is YYNGEE. Trimming stripped 0 bases from V and 5 bases from J, with 8 bases between.

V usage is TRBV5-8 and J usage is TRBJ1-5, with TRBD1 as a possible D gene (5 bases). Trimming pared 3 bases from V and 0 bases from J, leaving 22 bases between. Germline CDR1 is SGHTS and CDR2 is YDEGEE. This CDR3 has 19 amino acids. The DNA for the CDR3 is TGTGCCAGCAGCTCACCGGGACTCAACTTACCCGATAGCAATCAGCCCCAGCATTTT. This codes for CASSSPGLNLPDSNQPQHF.

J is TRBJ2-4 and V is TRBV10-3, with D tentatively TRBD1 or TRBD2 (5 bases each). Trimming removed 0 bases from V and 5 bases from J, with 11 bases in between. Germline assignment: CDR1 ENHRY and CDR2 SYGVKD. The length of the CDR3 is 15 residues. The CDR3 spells CAISESMPGQNIQYF. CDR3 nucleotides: TGTGCCATCAGTGAGTCGATGCCGGGACAAAACATTCAGTACTTC.

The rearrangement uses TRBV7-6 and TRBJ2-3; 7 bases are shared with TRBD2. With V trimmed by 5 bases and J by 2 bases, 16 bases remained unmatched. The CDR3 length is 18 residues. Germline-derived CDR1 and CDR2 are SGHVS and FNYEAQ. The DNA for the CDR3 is TGTGCCAGCAGCCCCCGCCCCGGACTAGGAAGAGTCACAGATACGCAGTATTTT. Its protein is CASSPRPGLGRVTDTQYF.

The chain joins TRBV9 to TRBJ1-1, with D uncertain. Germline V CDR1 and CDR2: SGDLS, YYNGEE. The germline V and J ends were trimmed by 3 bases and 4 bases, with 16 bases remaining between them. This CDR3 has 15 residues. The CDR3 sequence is CASSAVLPGLTEAFF. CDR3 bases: TGTGCCAGCAGCGCGGTTCTCCCCGGACTCACTGAAGCTTTCTTT.

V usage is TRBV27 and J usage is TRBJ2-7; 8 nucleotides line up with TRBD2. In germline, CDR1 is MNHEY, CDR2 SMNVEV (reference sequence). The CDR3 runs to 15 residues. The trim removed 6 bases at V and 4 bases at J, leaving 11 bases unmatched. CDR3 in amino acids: CASSSVAGGGYEQYF. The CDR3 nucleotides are TGTGCCAGCAGCTCCGTGGCGGGAGGCGGATACGAGCAGTACTTC.

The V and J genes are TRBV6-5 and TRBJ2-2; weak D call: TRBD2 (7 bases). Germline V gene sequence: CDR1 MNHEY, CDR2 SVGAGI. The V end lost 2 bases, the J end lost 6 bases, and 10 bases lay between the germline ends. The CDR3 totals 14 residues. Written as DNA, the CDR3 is TGTGCCAGCAGTTACGGGGGGGCGGCCGGGGAGCTGTTTTTT. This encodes CASSYGGAAGELFF.

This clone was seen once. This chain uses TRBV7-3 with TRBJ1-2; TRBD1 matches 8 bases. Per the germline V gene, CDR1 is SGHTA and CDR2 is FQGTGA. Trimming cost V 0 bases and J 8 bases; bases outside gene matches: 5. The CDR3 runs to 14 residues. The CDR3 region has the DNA TGTGCCAGCAGCTTAACTGCCGGGACAGGAGGCTACACCTTC. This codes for CASSLTAGTGGYTF.

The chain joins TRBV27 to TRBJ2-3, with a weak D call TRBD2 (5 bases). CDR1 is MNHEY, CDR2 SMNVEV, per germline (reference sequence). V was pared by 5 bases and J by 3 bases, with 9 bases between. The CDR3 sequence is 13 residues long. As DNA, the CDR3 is TGTGCCAGCAGTAGGCGGGCTACAGATACGCAGTATTTT. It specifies CASSRRATDTQYF.

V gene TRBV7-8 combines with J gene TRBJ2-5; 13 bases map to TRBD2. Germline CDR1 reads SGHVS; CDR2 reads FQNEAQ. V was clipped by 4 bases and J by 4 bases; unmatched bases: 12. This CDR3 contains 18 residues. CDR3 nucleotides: TGTGCCAGCAGCTCGACCTGGACTAGCGGGAGTATAGGAGAGACCCAGTACTTC. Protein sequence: CASSSTWTSGSIGETQYF.

CDR3 in DNA: TGTGCCAGCAGAAAGGGGCTAGCGGGAGGGCCCGCGGACGAGCAGTACTTC. Encoded protein: CASRKGLAGGPADEQYF. This chain uses TRBV9 with TRBJ2-7, with 12 bases aligning to TRBD2. The CDR3 is 17 residues long. Germline V lookup: CDR1 SGDLS, CDR2 YYNGEE. J gave up 5 bases and V 5 bases, and 14 bases lay outside the gene matches.

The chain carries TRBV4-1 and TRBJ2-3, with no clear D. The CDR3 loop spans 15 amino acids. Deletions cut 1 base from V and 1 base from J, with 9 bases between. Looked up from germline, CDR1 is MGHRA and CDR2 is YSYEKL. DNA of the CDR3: TGCGCCAGCAGCCAAGTCGGTCTAGGCACAGATACGCAGTATTTT. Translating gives CASSQVGLGTDTQYF.

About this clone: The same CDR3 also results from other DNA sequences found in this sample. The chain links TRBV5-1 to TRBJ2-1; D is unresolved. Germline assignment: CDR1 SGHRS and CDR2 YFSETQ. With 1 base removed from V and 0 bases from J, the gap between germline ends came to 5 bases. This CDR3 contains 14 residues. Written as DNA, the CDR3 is TGCGCCAGCAGCTTGTCCAGCTCCTACAATGAGCAGTTCTTC. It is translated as CASSLSSSYNEQFF.

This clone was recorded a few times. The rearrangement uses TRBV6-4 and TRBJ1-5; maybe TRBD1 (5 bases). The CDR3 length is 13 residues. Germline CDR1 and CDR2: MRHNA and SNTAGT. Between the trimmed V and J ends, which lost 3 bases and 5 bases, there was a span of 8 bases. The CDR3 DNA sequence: TGTGCCAGCAGTGAGACAGACGATCAGCCCCAGCATTTT. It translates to CASSETDDQPQHF.

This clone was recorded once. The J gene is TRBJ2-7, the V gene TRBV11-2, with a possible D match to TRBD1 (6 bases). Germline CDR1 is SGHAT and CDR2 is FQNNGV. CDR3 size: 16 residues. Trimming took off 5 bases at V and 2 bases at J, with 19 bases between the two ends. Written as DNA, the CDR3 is TGTGCCAGCAGCACCCTAACAGGGATACCTCCCTACGAGCAGTACTTC. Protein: CASSTLTGIPPYEQYF.

CDR3 sequence (DNA): TGTGCCACGCAGGACGGATGGAACACTGAAGCTTTCTTT. This sequence encodes CATQDGWNTEAFF. This chain links TRBV10-3 with TRBJ1-1; no clear D gene. V gave up 10 bases and J gave up 1 base, with 13 bases separating them. Germline CDR1 is ENHRY and CDR2 is SYGVKD. This CDR3 region has 13 residues.

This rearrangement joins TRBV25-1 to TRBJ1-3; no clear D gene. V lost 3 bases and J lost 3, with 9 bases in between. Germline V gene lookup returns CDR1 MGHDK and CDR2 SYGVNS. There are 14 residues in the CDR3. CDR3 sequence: CASSEGLLGNTIYF. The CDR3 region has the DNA TGTGCCAGCAGTGAGGGTCTTCTTGGAAACACCATATATTTT. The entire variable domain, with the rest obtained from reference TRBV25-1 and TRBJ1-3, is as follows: EADIYQTPRYLVIGTGKKITLECSQTMGHDKMYWYQQDPGMELHLIHYSYGVNSTEKGDLSSESTVSRIRTEHFPLTLESARPSHTSQYLCASSEGLLGNTIYFGEGSWLTVV.

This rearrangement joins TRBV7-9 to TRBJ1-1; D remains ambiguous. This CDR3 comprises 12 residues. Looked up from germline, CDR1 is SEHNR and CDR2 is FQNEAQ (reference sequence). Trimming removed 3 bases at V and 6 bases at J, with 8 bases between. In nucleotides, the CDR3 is TGTGCCAGCAGCTTGTATCAGCCTGAAGCTTTCTTT. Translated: CASSLYQPEAFF.

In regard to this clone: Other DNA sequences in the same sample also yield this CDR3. Here the CDR3 reads CASSVSGSSYNEQFF. DNA of the CDR3: TGTGCCAGCAGCGTTAGCGGGAGCTCCTACAATGAGCAGTTCTTC. The J gene is TRBJ2-1, the V gene TRBV7-2; 9 nucleotides match TRBD2. The CDR3 runs 15 residues. Germline assignment: CDR1 SGHTA and CDR2 FQGNSA. Trimming at V came to 5 bases and at J to 0 bases, leaving 2 bases not matched to a gene. The full variable domain, rest sourced from reference TRBV7-2 and TRBJ2-1, is GAGVSQSPSNKVTEKGKDVELRCDPISGHTALYWYRQSLGQGLEFLIYFQGNSAPDKSGLPSDRFSAERTGGSVSTLTIQRTQQEDSAVYLCASSVSGSSYNEQFFGPGTRLTVL.